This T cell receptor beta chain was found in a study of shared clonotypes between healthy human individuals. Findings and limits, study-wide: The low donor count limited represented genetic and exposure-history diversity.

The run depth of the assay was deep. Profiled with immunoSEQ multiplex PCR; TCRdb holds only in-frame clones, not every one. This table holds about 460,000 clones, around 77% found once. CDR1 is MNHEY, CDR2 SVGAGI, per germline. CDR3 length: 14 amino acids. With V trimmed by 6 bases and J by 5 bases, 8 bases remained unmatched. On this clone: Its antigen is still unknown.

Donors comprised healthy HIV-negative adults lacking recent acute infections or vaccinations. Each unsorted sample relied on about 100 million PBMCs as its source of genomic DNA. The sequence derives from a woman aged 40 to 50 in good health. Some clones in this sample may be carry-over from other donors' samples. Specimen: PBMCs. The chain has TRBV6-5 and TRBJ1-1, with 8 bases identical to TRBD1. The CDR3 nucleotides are TGTGCCAGCAGCAAAACAGGGGGAGGTACTGAAGCTTTCTTT. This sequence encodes CASSKTGGGTEAFF.